These T cell receptor beta chains were read from a single sample in a study of T cells in Graves' hyperthyroidism and ophthalmopathy. TCRdb re-called the multiplex PCR reads through MiXCR, storing one row per CDR3 protein. The profile covers about 380,000 distinct CDR3 sequences, with around 20% appearing a single time and 40% taken by the ten largest. The specimen sequenced was blood. These receptors were obtained from a man aged 18 to 35 with Graves' ophthalmopathy. CDR3s include the opening cysteine and the closing phenylalanine or tryptophan. D genes are given only for firm matches. Clone size, where shown, is once, few, many, or a class for clones that have expanded.

j_gene: TRBJ1-4; d_gene: TRBD1; v_gene: TRBV7-9; abundance: few; CDR3nt: TGTGCCAGCAGCGCAGCCGACAGGGCAACTAATGAAAAACTGTTTTTT; CDR3aa: CASSAADRATNEKLFF
j_gene: TRBJ2-3; d_gene: .; v_gene: TRBV7-2; abundance: few; CDR3nt: TGTGCCAGCAGCTTATATGGGGCCTCTAGCACAGATACGCAGTATTTT; CDR3aa: CASSLYGASSTDTQYF
j_gene: TRBJ2-2; d_gene: .; v_gene: TRBV10-1; abundance: few; CDR3nt: TGCGCCAGCAGTGAGTCGAAACGAGGGGAGCTGTTTTTT; CDR3aa: CASSESKRGELFF
j_gene: TRBJ2-1; d_gene: TRBD1; v_gene: TRBV11-2; abundance: many; CDR3nt: TGTGCCAGCAGCTCCACAACAGGGGGCAAACACAATGAGCAGTTCTTC; CDR3aa: CASSSTTGGKHNEQFF
j_gene: TRBJ2-3; d_gene: .; v_gene: TRBV12-3/TRBV12-4; abundance: many; CDR3nt: TGTGCCAGCTTTGACCCGGGTCGCACAGATACGCAGTATTTT; CDR3aa: CASFDPGRTDTQYF
j_gene: TRBJ2-4; d_gene: TRBD2; v_gene: TRBV18; abundance: few; CDR3nt: TGTGCCAGCTCACCTTTGACTAGCGGGGGAAAAAACATTCAGTACTTC; CDR3aa: CASSPLTSGGKNIQYF
j_gene: TRBJ2-5; d_gene: .; v_gene: TRBV5-1; abundance: many; CDR3nt: TGCGCCAGCAGCTTGGTTACGGGGGCATTGGAGACCCAGTACTTC; CDR3aa: CASSLVTGALETQYF
j_gene: TRBJ2-5; d_gene: .; v_gene: TRBV5-6; abundance: many; CDR3nt: TGTGCCAGCAGCTCCGGGACAGGGACTAGGGAGACCCAGTACTTC; CDR3aa: CASSSGTGTRETQYF
j_gene: TRBJ2-4; d_gene: TRBD1; v_gene: TRBV7-8; abundance: .; CDR3nt: TGTGCCAGCAGGGACAGGGGGTTTACCAAAAACATTCAGTACTTC; CDR3aa: CASRDRGFTKNIQYF
j_gene: TRBJ2-1; d_gene: .; v_gene: TRBV2; abundance: many; CDR3nt: TGTGCCAGCAGTGAGAGCAATGAGCAGTTCTTC; CDR3aa: CASSESNEQFF
j_gene: TRBJ1-3; d_gene: .; v_gene: TRBV12-3/TRBV12-4; abundance: many; CDR3nt: TGTGCCAGCAGTTTTGCCGGCGACACCATATATTTT; CDR3aa: CASSFAGDTIYF
j_gene: TRBJ1-2; d_gene: TRBD1; v_gene: TRBV7-2; abundance: many; CDR3nt: TGTGCCAGCAGCTTGGAACAGACAGGGGGCTATGGCTACACCTTC; CDR3aa: CASSLEQTGGYGYTF
j_gene: TRBJ2-7; d_gene: .; v_gene: TRBV19; abundance: .; CDR3nt: TGTGCCAATCGATGGGGCGGACCCTACGAGCAGTACTTC; CDR3aa: CANRWGGPYEQYF
j_gene: TRBJ1-5; d_gene: TRBD1; v_gene: TRBV19; abundance: .; CDR3nt: TGTGCCAGTACCGGGACAGGGAACCTTTATAGCAATCAGCCCCAGCATTTT; CDR3aa: CASTGTGNLYSNQPQHF
j_gene: TRBJ1-4; d_gene: .; v_gene: TRBV3-1; abundance: many; CDR3nt: TGTGCCAGCACCTCGGGTGGAACGAATGAAAAACTGTTTTTT; CDR3aa: CASTSGGTNEKLFF
j_gene: TRBJ2-3; d_gene: .; v_gene: TRBV5-1; abundance: many; CDR3nt: TGCGCCAGCAGCTTGGGAGTGTCGGGCACAGATACGCAGTATTTT; CDR3aa: CASSLGVSGTDTQYF
j_gene: TRBJ2-3; d_gene: TRBD2; v_gene: TRBV4-1; abundance: .; CDR3nt: TGTGCCAGCAGCCAAGACTACGGGGGGGCCAGAGATACGCAGTATTTT; CDR3aa: CASSQDYGGARDTQYF
j_gene: TRBJ2-1; d_gene: TRBD2; v_gene: TRBV11-2; abundance: many; CDR3nt: TGTGCCAGCAGCTTAGTGGCGGGGGGGTGGGGGTCCTACAATGAGCAGTTCTTC; CDR3aa: CASSLVAGGWGSYNEQFF
j_gene: TRBJ1-4; d_gene: TRBD1; v_gene: TRBV5-1; abundance: many; CDR3nt: TGCGCCAGCAGCTTGGAGCAGGGGGATGAAAAACTGTTTTTT; CDR3aa: CASSLEQGDEKLFF
j_gene: TRBJ2-5; d_gene: TRBD1; v_gene: TRBV18; abundance: few; CDR3nt: TGTGCCAGCTCACCGGGACAGCCTATTCAAGAGACCCAGTACTTC; CDR3aa: CASSPGQPIQETQYF
j_gene: TRBJ2-1; d_gene: .; v_gene: TRBV7-9; abundance: .; CDR3nt: TGTGCCAGCAGCTTGACAGGAATCGGCAATGAGCAGTTCTTC; CDR3aa: CASSLTGIGNEQFF
j_gene: TRBJ1-2; d_gene: TRBD1; v_gene: TRBV20-1; abundance: many; CDR3nt: TGCAGTGCTAGGCCAGGGGGTAACTATGGCTACACCTTC; CDR3aa: CSARPGGNYGYTF